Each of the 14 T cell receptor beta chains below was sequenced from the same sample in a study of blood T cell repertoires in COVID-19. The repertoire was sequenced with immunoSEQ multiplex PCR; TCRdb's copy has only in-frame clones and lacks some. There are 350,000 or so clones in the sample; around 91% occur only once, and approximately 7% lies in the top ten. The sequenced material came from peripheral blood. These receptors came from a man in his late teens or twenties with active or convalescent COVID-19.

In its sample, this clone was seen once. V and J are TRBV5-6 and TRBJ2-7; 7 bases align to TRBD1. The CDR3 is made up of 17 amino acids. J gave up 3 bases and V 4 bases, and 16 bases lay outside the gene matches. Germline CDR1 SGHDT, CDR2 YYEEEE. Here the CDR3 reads CASSHPTAGGSIYEQYF. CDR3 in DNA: TGTGCCAGCAGCCACCCGACGGCAGGGGGTTCTATCTACGAGCAGTACTTC.

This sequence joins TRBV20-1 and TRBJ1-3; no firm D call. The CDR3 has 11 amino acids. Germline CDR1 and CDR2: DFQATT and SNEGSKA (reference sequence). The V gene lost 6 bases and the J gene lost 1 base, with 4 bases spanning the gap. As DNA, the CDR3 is TGCAGTGCCAATTCTGGAAACACCATATATTTT. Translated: CSANSGNTIYF.

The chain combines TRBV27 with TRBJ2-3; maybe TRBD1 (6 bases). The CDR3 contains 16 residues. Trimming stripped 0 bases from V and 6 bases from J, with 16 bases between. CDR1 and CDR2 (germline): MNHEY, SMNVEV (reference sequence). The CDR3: CASSLSPLGDKDTQYF. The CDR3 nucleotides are TGTGCCAGCAGTTTATCCCCCCTGGGGGACAAGGATACGCAGTATTTT.

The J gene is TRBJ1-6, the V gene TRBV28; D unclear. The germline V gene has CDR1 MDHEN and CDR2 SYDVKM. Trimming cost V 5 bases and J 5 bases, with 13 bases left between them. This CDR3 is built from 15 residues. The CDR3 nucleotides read TGTGCCAGCAGTCCGGGTGCAGTTAATAATTCACCCCTCCACTTT. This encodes CASSPGAVNNSPLHF.

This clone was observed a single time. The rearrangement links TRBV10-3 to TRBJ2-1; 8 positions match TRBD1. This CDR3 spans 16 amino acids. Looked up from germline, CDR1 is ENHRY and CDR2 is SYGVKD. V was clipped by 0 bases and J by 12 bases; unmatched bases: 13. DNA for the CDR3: TGTGCCATCAGTGAGTCTCGGCCAGGGGGCGCGCTGGCGCAGTTCTTC. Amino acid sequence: CAISESRPGGALAQFF.

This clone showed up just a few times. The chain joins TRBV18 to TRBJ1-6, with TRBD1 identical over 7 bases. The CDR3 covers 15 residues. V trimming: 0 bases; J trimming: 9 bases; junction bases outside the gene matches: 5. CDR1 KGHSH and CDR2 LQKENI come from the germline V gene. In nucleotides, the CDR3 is TGTGCCAGCTCACCACCAGGGAGGACAGGTTCACCCCTCCACTTT. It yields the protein CASSPPGRTGSPLHF. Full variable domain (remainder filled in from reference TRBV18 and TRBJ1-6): NAGVMQNPRHLVRRRGQEARLRCSPMKGHSHVYWYRQLPEEGLKFMVYLQKENIIDESGMPKERFSAEFPKEGPSILRIQQVVRGDSAAYFCASSPPGRTGSPLHFGNGTRLTVT.

The CDR3 protein is CASSYRDRGQRSSYNEQFF. The CDR3 DNA reads TGTGCCAGCAGTTATAGGGACAGGGGGCAGCGGAGCTCCTACAATGAGCAGTTCTTC. The chain recombines TRBV6-2 or TRBV6-3 with TRBJ2-1, with 12 bases matching TRBD1. This CDR3 is built from 19 residues. Germline CDR1 is MNHEY and CDR2 is SVGEGT. Losses at the gene ends were 3 bases for V and 0 bases for J; bases not matched to a gene: 9.

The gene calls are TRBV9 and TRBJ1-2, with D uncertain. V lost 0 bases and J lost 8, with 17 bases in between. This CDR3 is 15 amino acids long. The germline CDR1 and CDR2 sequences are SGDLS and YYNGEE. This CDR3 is CASSVGSKRVGGYTF. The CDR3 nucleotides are TGTGCCAGCAGCGTAGGTTCAAAGAGGGTTGGAGGCTACACCTTC.

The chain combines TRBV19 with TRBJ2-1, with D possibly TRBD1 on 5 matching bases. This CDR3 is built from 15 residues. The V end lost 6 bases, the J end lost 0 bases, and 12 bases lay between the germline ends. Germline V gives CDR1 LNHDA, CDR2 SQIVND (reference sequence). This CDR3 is CASSGDRSSYNEQFF. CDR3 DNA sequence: TGTGCCAGTAGCGGAGACAGAAGCTCCTACAATGAGCAGTTCTTC. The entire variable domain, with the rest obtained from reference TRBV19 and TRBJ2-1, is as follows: DGGITQSPKYLFRKEGQNVTLSCEQNLNHDAMYWYRQDPGQGLRLIYYSQIVNDFQKGDIAEGYSVSREKKESFPLTVTSAQKNPTAFYLCASSGDRSSYNEQFFGPGTRLTVL.

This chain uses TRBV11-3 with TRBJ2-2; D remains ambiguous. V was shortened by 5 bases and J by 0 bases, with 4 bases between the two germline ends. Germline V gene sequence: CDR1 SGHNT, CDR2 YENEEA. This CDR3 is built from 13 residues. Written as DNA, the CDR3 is TGTGCCAGCAGCATCTCGAACACCGGGGAGCTGTTTTTT. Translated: CASSISNTGELFF. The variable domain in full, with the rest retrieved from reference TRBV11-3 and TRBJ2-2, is EAGVVQSPRYKIIEKKQPVAFWCNPISGHNTLYWYLQNLGQGPELLIRYENEEAVDDSQLPKDRFSAERLKGVDSTLKIQPAELGDSAVYLCASSISNTGELFFGEGSRLTVL.

This CDR3 reads CASSEGLAGSYEQFF. As DNA, the CDR3 is TGTGCCAGCAGTGAAGGACTAGCAGGGAGCTATGAGCAGTTCTTC. V and J are TRBV2 and TRBJ2-1; TRBD2 matches 7 bases. The length of the CDR3 is 15 residues. J was trimmed by 8 bases and V by 1 base; bases with no gene match: 8. Germline CDR1 is SNHLY and CDR2 is FYNNEI.

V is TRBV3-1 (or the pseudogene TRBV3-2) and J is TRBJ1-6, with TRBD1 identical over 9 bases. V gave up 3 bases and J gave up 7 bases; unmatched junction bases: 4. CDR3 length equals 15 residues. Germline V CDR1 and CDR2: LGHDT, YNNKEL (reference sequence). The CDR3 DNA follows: TGTGCCAGCAGCCACGGGGACAGGGCAAATTCACCCCTCCACTTT. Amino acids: CASSHGDRANSPLHF.

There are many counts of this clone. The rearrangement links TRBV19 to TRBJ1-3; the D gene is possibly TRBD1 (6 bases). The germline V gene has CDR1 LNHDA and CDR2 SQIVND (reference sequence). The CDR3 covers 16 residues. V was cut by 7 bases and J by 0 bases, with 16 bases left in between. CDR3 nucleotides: TGTGCCAGTACTAACCCCCACAGGGACTCTGGAAACACCATATATTTT. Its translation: CASTNPHRDSGNTIYF. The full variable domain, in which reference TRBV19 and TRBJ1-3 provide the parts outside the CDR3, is DGGITQSPKYLFRKEGQNVTLSCEQNLNHDAMYWYRQDPGQGLRLIYYSQIVNDFQKGDIAEGYSVSREKKESFPLTVTSAQKNPTAFYLCASTNPHRDSGNTIYFGEGSWLTVV.

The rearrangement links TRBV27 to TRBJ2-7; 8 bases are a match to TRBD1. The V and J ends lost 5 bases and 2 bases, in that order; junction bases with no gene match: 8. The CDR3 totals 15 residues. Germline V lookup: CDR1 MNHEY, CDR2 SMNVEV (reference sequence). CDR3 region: CASSADRGFTYEQYF. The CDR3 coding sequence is TGTGCCAGCAGTGCCGACAGGGGCTTTACCTACGAGCAGTACTTC.